The 21 T cell receptor beta chains reported below all come from one sample, sequenced in a study of Ad26.COV2.S vaccination and SARS-CoV-2 variants (dated by TCRdb to the early 2020s). The treatment or condition tag for this specimen amounts to: 15 to 20 received Ad26.COV2.S at low or high dose, single or two shots; roughly five received placebo; per-sample allocation not given. For vaccine and placebo recipients, the sequenced repertoires came from samples collected on day 63 after the first injection. Preparation of the library involved the immunoSEQ multiplex PCR assay. TCRdb took this table from immuneACCESS and kept in-frame rearrangements with V and J called. Such tables lack part of the clones; where checked against another copy, unresolved V genes explain under half of the gap, and the rest is unexplained. The sample has approximately 400,000 clones on record, roughly 84% of them singletons. Of the sample, about 3.3% falls within the top ten clones.

Sequenced here: peripheral blood, sampled in a trial of Ad26.COV2.S vaccine versus placebo. These receptors were obtained from a person between 18 and 65 years old who received the Ad26.COV2.S COVID-19 vaccine or a placebo.

The chain employs TRBV4-2 and TRBJ1-2; maybe TRBD1 (5 bases). V gave up 0 bases and J gave up 6 bases, with 11 bases separating them. The germline V gene has CDR1 LGHNA and CDR2 YNFKEQ. This CDR3 has 14 amino acids. CDR3 DNA sequence: TGTGCCAGCAGCCAAGAACTATCAGGGAATGGCTACACCTTC. Encoded protein: CASSQELSGNGYTF.

The chain has TRBV5-1 and TRBJ2-5, with D perhaps assigned TRBD1 or TRBD2 (5 bases each). This CDR3 comprises 14 residues. Trimming removed 4 bases from V and 4 bases from J, with 14 bases in between. The germline gives CDR1 SGHRS, CDR2 YFSETQ. Here the CDR3 reads CASSGDQKGETQYF. DNA of the CDR3: TGCGCCAGCAGCGGGGACCAGAAGGGAGAGACCCAGTACTTC.

The rearrangement uses TRBV5-1 and TRBJ1-1; 7 bases map to TRBD1. CDR1 SGHRS and CDR2 YFSETQ come from the germline V gene. Trimming at V came to 6 bases and at J to 1 base, leaving 6 bases not matched to a gene. The CDR3 loop spans 14 amino acids. In nucleotides, the CDR3 is TGCGCCAGCAATCCGACAGGGTCGAACACTGAAGCTTTCTTT. Translating gives CASNPTGSNTEAFF. The full variable domain, with the rest looked up from reference TRBV5-1 and TRBJ1-1, is KAGVTQTPRYLIKTRGQQVTLSCSPISGHRSVSWYQQTPGQGLQFLFEYFSETQRNKGNFPGRFSGRQFSNSRSEMNVSTLELGDSALYLCASNPTGSNTEAFFGQGTRLTVV.

The genes are TRBV28 and TRBJ2-5; no clear D gene. Trimming took off 5 bases at V and 4 bases at J, with 17 bases between the two ends. The CDR3 is 15 residues long. The germline V gene has CDR1 MDHEN and CDR2 SYDVKM. CDR3 region: CASSHWGSKGETQYF. The CDR3 coding sequence is TGTGCCAGCAGTCATTGGGGTTCTAAGGGAGAGACCCAGTACTTC.

The genes are TRBV28 and TRBJ1-6; TRBD1 agrees at 7 bases. Germline trimming cut 1 base from V and 0 bases from J; bases unmatched to any gene: 6. The germline gives CDR1 MDHEN, CDR2 SYDVKM. This CDR3 has 18 amino acids. This CDR3 is CASSLYPRGSSYNSPLHF. The DNA for the CDR3 is TGTGCCAGCAGTTTATACCCCAGGGGGAGCTCCTATAATTCACCCCTCCACTTT.

J is TRBJ1-2 and V is TRBV27, with a weak D call TRBD1 (6 bases). CDR3 length: 18 residues. The V end was cut by 2 bases, the J end by 3 bases, with 22 bases between. The germline V gene has CDR1 MNHEY and CDR2 SMNVEV (reference sequence). The CDR3 here is CASSLQGGWVRGHYGYTF. The CDR3 DNA reads TGTGCCAGCAGTTTACAAGGCGGGTGGGTACGGGGGCACTATGGCTACACCTTC.

This rearrangement joins TRBV3-1 (or the pseudogene TRBV3-2) to TRBJ2-3; 12 bases fit TRBD2. Germline V CDR1 and CDR2: LGHDT, YNNKEL (reference sequence). CDR3 length: 15 amino acids. V lost 7 bases to trimming and J lost 4 bases; unmatched junction nucleotides: 6. The CDR3 loop reads CASTTRLAGADTQYF. CDR3 DNA sequence: TGTGCCAGCACCACGAGACTAGCGGGGGCAGATACGCAGTATTTT.

The V call is TRBV7-9, the J call TRBJ2-2, with TRBD1 matching 10 bases. Germline V CDR1 and CDR2: SEHNR, FQNEAQ (reference sequence). CDR3 size: 16 residues. With V trimmed by 4 bases and J by 1 base, 3 bases remained unmatched. The CDR3 DNA is TGTGCCAGCAGCTCGCGGGACAGGGGGAACACCGGGGAGCTGTTTTTT. Translated: CASSSRDRGNTGELFF.

V gene TRBV28 combines with J gene TRBJ2-3; D unclear. Germline V lookup: CDR1 MDHEN, CDR2 SYDVKM. This CDR3 has 12 residues. Trimming took 2 bases from V and 5 from J, leaving 5 bases between them. CDR3 bases: TGTGCCAGCAGTTTAAGGGAAGATACGCAGTATTTT. It yields the protein CASSLREDTQYF. The full variable domain, its missing parts supplied by reference TRBV28 and TRBJ2-3, is DVKVTQSSRYLVKRTGEKVFLECVQDMDHENMFWYRQDPGLGLRLIYFSYDVKMKEKGDIPEGYSVSREKKERFSLILESASTNQTSMYLCASSLREDTQYFGPGTRLTVL.

This CDR3 reads CASSFKGTGSSYNEQFF. The CDR3 bases are TGTGCCAGCAGCTTCAAGGGGACAGGGAGCTCCTACAATGAGCAGTTCTTC. The rearrangement links TRBV11-3 to TRBJ2-1, with 9 bases that match TRBD1. The ends lost 3 bases at V and 0 bases at J; junction bases unmatched: 6. This CDR3 region has 17 residues. The V gene's germline CDR1 is SGHNT and CDR2 YENEEA. The whole variable domain, remainder taken from reference TRBV11-3 and TRBJ2-1, is EAGVVQSPRYKIIEKKQPVAFWCNPISGHNTLYWYLQNLGQGPELLIRYENEEAVDDSQLPKDRFSAERLKGVDSTLKIQPAELGDSAVYLCASSFKGTGSSYNEQFFGPGTRLTVL.

The V and J genes are TRBV13 and TRBJ1-2; D gene unclear. With 0 bases removed from V and 0 bases from J, the gap between germline ends came to 5 bases. The CDR3 has 14 residues. Looked up from germline, CDR1 is PRHDT and CDR2 is FYEKMQ (reference sequence). Here the CDR3 DNA reads TGTGCCAGCAGCTTAGGCCCGGCTAACTATGGCTACACCTTC. It translates to CASSLGPANYGYTF.

This clone is a singleton in its sample. The chain employs TRBV11-3 and TRBJ2-3; D gene ambiguous. The CDR3 runs 16 residues. V dropped 5 bases and J dropped 0 bases, with 15 bases sitting between them. Germline values: CDR1 SGHNT, CDR2 YENEEA. The CDR3 protein is CASSPRYSTSTDTQYF. The CDR3 nucleotides read TGTGCCAGCAGCCCTCGCTACTCTACTAGCACAGATACGCAGTATTTT. Using reference TRBV11-3 and TRBJ2-3 for the parts outside the CDR3, the full variable domain is EAGVVQSPRYKIIEKKQPVAFWCNPISGHNTLYWYLQNLGQGPELLIRYENEEAVDDSQLPKDRFSAERLKGVDSTLKIQPAELGDSAVYLCASSPRYSTSTDTQYFGPGTRLTVL.

The rearrangement uses TRBV2 and TRBJ1-5; perhaps TRBD1 as D (6 bases). CDR3 length: 15 residues. From germline, CDR1 is SNHLY and CDR2 FYNNEI. V was shortened by 8 bases and J by 2 bases, with 16 bases between the two germline ends. CDR3: CASANQGLGNQPQHF. For the CDR3, the DNA is TGTGCCAGCGCAAATCAGGGGTTGGGCAATCAGCCCCAGCATTTT. The complete variable domain, with remaining parts taken from reference TRBV2 and TRBJ1-5, reads EPEVTQTPSHQVTQMGQEVILRCVPISNHLYFYWYRQILGQKVEFLVSFYNNEISEKSEIFDDQFSVERPDGSNFTLKIRSTKLEDSAMYFCASANQGLGNQPQHFGDGTRLSIL.

About this clone: The same CDR3 arises from other DNA sequences in this sample as well. The J gene is TRBJ2-1, the V gene TRBV7-2, with 7 bases matching TRBD2. This CDR3 contains 15 residues. Germline V gene lookup returns CDR1 SGHTA and CDR2 FQGNSA. V was clipped by 4 bases and J by 6 bases; unmatched bases: 9. The CDR3 loop reads CASSSRGSGGNEQFF. For the CDR3, the DNA is TGTGCCAGCAGCTCCCGGGGTTCGGGGGGCAATGAGCAGTTCTTC.

V usage is TRBV6-2 or TRBV6-3 and J usage is TRBJ2-7, with 8 bases lining up with TRBD1. Per germline, CDR1 MNHEY and CDR2 SVGEGT. With V trimmed by 0 bases and J by 2 bases, 3 bases remained unmatched. The CDR3 sequence is 15 residues long. CDR3 nucleotides: TGTGCCAGCAGTTACTCCGACAGGGGCGCCTACGAGCAGTACTTC. Translating it yields CASSYSDRGAYEQYF.

The chain is built from TRBV4-1 and TRBJ1-1; D is unclear. The CDR3 covers 15 residues. Trimming left V 0 bases short and J 7 bases short, with 15 bases between. The germline V gene has CDR1 MGHRA and CDR2 YSYEKL. In nucleotides, the CDR3 is TGCGCCAGCAGCCAAGATAGAAGATCGGAGGGTGAAGCTTTCTTT. Protein: CASSQDRRSEGEAFF.

The V call is TRBV18, the J call TRBJ1-1; D not resolved. This CDR3 contains 15 residues. The germline V and J ends were trimmed by 0 bases and 7 bases, with 15 bases remaining between them. Germline lookup yields CDR1 KGHSH and CDR2 LQKENI. The CDR3 region is CASSPPYKDWGEAFF. The CDR3 region has the DNA TGTGCCAGCTCACCACCTTACAAGGATTGGGGTGAAGCTTTCTTT.

The rearrangement uses TRBV19 and TRBJ2-1; 7 bases are a match to TRBD1. The length of the CDR3 is 16 residues. The trim removed 1 base at V and 7 bases at J, leaving 10 bases unmatched. Germline loops: CDR1 LNHDA, CDR2 SQIVND (reference sequence). The CDR3 is CASSIGRQGGGNEQFF. The CDR3 nucleotides read TGTGCCAGTAGTATAGGCCGACAGGGTGGCGGAAATGAGCAGTTCTTC.

The chain couples TRBV2 to TRBJ1-2; D gene ambiguous. CDR3 length: 14 amino acids. Trimming stripped 2 bases from V and 4 bases from J, with 11 bases between. CDR1 is SNHLY, CDR2 FYNNEI, per germline. The chain's CDR3 is CASSESVSVYGYTF. The DNA for the CDR3 is TGTGCCAGCAGTGAAAGCGTGTCAGTCTATGGCTACACCTTC.

This chain joins TRBV28 and TRBJ2-5; 8 bases fit TRBD2. Trimming took 4 bases from V and 5 from J; bases not matched to a gene: 9. Germline V gene data show CDR1 as MDHEN and CDR2 as SYDVKM. The length of the CDR3 is 15 residues. The CDR3 nucleotides read TGTGCCAGCAGTTCGGGACTAGTCAGAGTTGAGACCCAGTACTTC. Protein: CASSSGLVRVETQYF.

This clone was recorded only once. This sequence joins TRBV10-1 and TRBJ2-5; TRBD2 aligns across 10 bases. The CDR3 runs to 15 residues. The germline V gene encodes CDR1 WNHNN and CDR2 SYGVQD (reference sequence). The ends lost 3 bases at V and 2 bases at J; junction bases unmatched: 3. For the CDR3, the DNA is TGCGCCAGCAGTGAACTAGCGGGGCTTCAAGAGACCCAGTACTTC. Translating gives CASSELAGLQETQYF.